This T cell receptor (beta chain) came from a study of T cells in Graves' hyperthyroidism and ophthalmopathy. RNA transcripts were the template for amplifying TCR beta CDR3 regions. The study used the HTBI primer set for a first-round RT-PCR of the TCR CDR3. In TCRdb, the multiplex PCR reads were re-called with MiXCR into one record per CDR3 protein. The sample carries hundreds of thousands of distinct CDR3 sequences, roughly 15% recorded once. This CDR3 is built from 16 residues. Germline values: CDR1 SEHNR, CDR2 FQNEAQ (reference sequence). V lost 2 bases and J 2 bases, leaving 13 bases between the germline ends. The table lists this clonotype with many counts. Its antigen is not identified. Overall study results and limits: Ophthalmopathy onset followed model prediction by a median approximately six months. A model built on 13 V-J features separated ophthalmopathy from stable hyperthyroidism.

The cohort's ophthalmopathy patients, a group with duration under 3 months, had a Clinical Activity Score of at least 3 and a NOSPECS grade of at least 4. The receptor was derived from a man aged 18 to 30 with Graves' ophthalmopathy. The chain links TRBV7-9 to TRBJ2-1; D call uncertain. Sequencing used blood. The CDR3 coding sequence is TGTGCCAGCAGCTTAAGTCTCACAGCCCCCTACAATGAGCAGTTCTTC. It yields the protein CASSLSLTAPYNEQFF.